The 28 T cell receptor beta chains reported below all come from one sample, sequenced in a study of blood T cell repertoires in COVID-19. Profiling relied on immunoSEQ multiplex PCR, and the TCRdb table lists in-frame clones only, not all of them. Here the sample spans more than 100,000 clones, around 80% being singletons. Input material: peripheral blood. All receptors derive from a man aged 55 to 70 with active or convalescent COVID-19.

This chain uses TRBV20-1 with TRBJ2-3; 8 bases match TRBD2. Looked up from germline, CDR1 is DFQATT and CDR2 is SNEGSKA (reference sequence). Unmatched junction bases numbered 15, after V lost 3 bases and J lost 4 bases. This CDR3 is 17 amino acids long. CDR3 in amino acids: CSASDGRAIWDADTQYF. The CDR3 coding sequence is TGCAGTGCTAGTGACGGGAGGGCCATTTGGGACGCAGATACGCAGTATTTT.

The CDR3 region is CASTGDEGGYTF. The CDR3 bases are TGTGCCAGCACAGGGGACGAGGGTGGCTACACCTTC. The chain carries TRBV2 and TRBJ1-2, with D possibly matching TRBD1 (6 bases). This CDR3 has 12 amino acids. Trimming cost V 7 bases and J 7 bases, with 13 bases left between them. Looked up from germline, CDR1 is SNHLY and CDR2 is FYNNEI.

The sample holds a few counts of this clone. The V and J genes are TRBV11-2 and TRBJ1-6, with a possible D match to TRBD1 (6 bases). Germline V lookup: CDR1 SGHAT, CDR2 FQNNGV. The V gene lost 5 bases and the J gene lost 7 bases, with 15 bases spanning the gap. The CDR3 has 15 residues. The CDR3 region has the DNA TGTGCCAGCAGCCTGGGACACCGAGGGAATTCACCCCTCCACTTT. Its translation: CASSLGHRGNSPLHF.

V usage is TRBV7-3 and J usage is TRBJ2-3, with 7 bases aligning to TRBD2. Germline CDR1 and CDR2: SGHTA and FQGTGA. Germline trimming cut 1 base from V and 0 bases from J; bases unmatched to any gene: 1. The CDR3 is 15 amino acids. CDR3 coding DNA: TGTGCCAGCAGCTTAAATAGCGGGAGCACAGATACGCAGTATTTT. Its protein is CASSLNSGSTDTQYF.

This chain uses TRBV27 with TRBJ2-1, with TRBD2 identical over 9 bases. CDR1 MNHEY and CDR2 SMNVEV come from the germline V gene (reference sequence). The ends lost 10 bases at V and 4 bases at J; junction bases unmatched: 8. There are 14 residues in the CDR3. The CDR3 DNA sequence: TGTGCCACCCAAGCGGGAGGAAGGTACAATGAGCAGTTCTTC. Amino acids: CATQAGGRYNEQFF.

V usage is TRBV19 and J usage is TRBJ2-6; perhaps TRBD2 as D (7 bases). V lost 5 bases, J lost 0 bases, and 11 bases lay in between. The CDR3 contains 16 residues. The germline CDR1 and CDR2 sequences are LNHDA and SQIVND (reference sequence). The CDR3 DNA sequence: TGTGCCAGTAGTGTGGGAGGGGGCTCTGGGGCCAACGTCCTGACTTTC. This sequence encodes CASSVGGGSGANVLTF.

This clone was recorded at least ten times. This chain uses TRBV27 with TRBJ2-7, with D perhaps matching TRBD2 (6 bases). The CDR3 has 15 amino acids. Per the germline V gene, CDR1 is MNHEY and CDR2 is SMNVEV (reference sequence). Trimming cost V 2 bases and J 2 bases, with 13 bases left between them. The DNA for the CDR3 is TGTGCCAGCAGTTTAGCGGGATCGATCCCCTACGAGCAGTACTTC. This codes for CASSLAGSIPYEQYF.

The DNA of the CDR3 is TGTGCCAGCAGACTGACAGGATATAATGAAAAACTGTTTTTT. It codes for CASRLTGYNEKLFF. The chain uses TRBV27 and TRBJ1-4, with TRBD1 as a possible D gene (6 bases). CDR1 and CDR2 (germline): MNHEY, SMNVEV (reference sequence). The CDR3 length is 14 residues. V was clipped by 6 bases and J by 4 bases, with 12 bases between them.

V is TRBV7-9 and J is TRBJ2-3; TRBD1 is a possible D gene (6 bases). Between the trimmed V and J ends, which lost 1 base and 4 bases, there was a span of 9 bases. The germline V gene encodes CDR1 SEHNR and CDR2 FQNEAQ (reference sequence). The CDR3 consists of 14 residues. CDR3 residues: CASSLDRAADTQYF. In DNA form, the CDR3 reads TGTGCCAGCAGCTTAGACAGGGCGGCAGATACGCAGTATTTT.

The V gene is TRBV7-3, the J gene TRBJ2-5, with D possibly being TRBD2 (5 bases). Germline V gives CDR1 SGHTA, CDR2 FQGTGA. Trimming took off 5 bases at V and 5 bases at J, with 9 bases between the two ends. The CDR3 sequence is 12 residues long. CDR3 in amino acids: CASSKGGETQYF. The DNA for the CDR3 is TGTGCCAGCAGCAAAGGAGGCGAGACCCAGTACTTC. Variable domain in full (rest from reference TRBV7-3 and TRBJ2-5): GAGVSQTPSNKVTEKGKYVELRCDPISGHTALYWYRQSLGQGPEFLIYFQGTGAADDSGLPNDRFFAVRPEGSVSTLKIQRTERGDSAVYLCASSKGGETQYFGPGTRLLVL.

The V gene is TRBV7-3, the J gene TRBJ2-2; 8 nucleotides agree with TRBD1. This CDR3 has 15 amino acids. V lost 5 bases, J lost 5 bases, and 7 bases stayed unmatched. Germline CDR1 and CDR2: SGHTA and FQGTGA. CDR3 residues: CASSTQGVPTGELFF. In DNA, the CDR3 is TGTGCCAGCAGCACACAGGGGGTCCCAACCGGGGAGCTGTTTTTT.

This chain connects TRBV4-3 to TRBJ1-4; D might be TRBD1 (5 bases). The CDR3 sequence is 16 residues long. Per germline, CDR1 LGHNA and CDR2 YSLEER. Trimming took off 0 bases at V and 8 bases at J, with 16 bases between the two ends. The CDR3 spells CASSQDARGAAEKLFF. DNA of the CDR3: TGCGCCAGCAGCCAAGATGCGCGGGGCGCTGCCGAAAAACTGTTTTTT.

The chain uses TRBV7-9 and TRBJ1-2, with D perhaps TRBD1 (6 bases). Germline V CDR1 and CDR2: SEHNR, FQNEAQ (reference sequence). Trimming left V 4 bases short and J 2 bases short, with 14 bases between. The CDR3 has 15 amino acids. The CDR3 DNA is TGTGCCAGCAGCTACTCGGGACACCTGAACTATGGCTACACCTTC. Residues: CASSYSGHLNYGYTF. The full variable domain, in which reference TRBV7-9 and TRBJ1-2 provide the parts outside the CDR3, is DTGVSQNPRHKITKRGQNVTFRCDPISEHNRLYWYRQTLGQGPEFLTYFQNEAQLEKSRLLSDRFSAERPKGSFSTLEIQRTEQGDSAMYLCASSYSGHLNYGYTFGSGTRLTVV.

The V call is TRBV5-1, the J call TRBJ2-5; TRBD1 matches 9 bases. The CDR3 extends over 15 amino acids. Germline-derived CDR1 and CDR2 are SGHRS and YFSETQ. Trimming cost V 2 bases and J 5 bases; bases outside gene matches: 7. This CDR3 reads CASSFLTGGRETQYF. The CDR3, as DNA: TGCGCCAGCAGCTTTCTGACAGGGGGAAGGGAGACCCAGTACTTC. The variable domain in full, completed from reference TRBV5-1 and TRBJ2-5, reads KAGVTQTPRYLIKTRGQQVTLSCSPISGHRSVSWYQQTPGQGLQFLFEYFSETQRNKGNFPGRFSGRQFSNSRSEMNVSTLELGDSALYLCASSFLTGGRETQYFGPGTRLLVL.

This clone showed up just a few times. The chain carries TRBV6-1 and TRBJ1-2; a weak D match, TRBD1 (6 bases). From germline, CDR1 is MNHNS and CDR2 SASEGT. The CDR3 is made up of 16 amino acids. The V gene lost 2 bases and the J gene lost 4 bases, with 17 bases spanning the gap. CDR3 residues: CASSERLQAGVYGYTF. The CDR3, as DNA: TGTGCCAGCAGTGAACGTCTCCAGGCAGGGGTCTATGGCTACACCTTC.

The V gene is TRBV27, the J gene TRBJ2-2; 8 nucleotides agree with TRBD1. The germline gives CDR1 MNHEY, CDR2 SMNVEV (reference sequence). With V trimmed by 5 bases and J by 6 bases, 8 bases remained unmatched. The CDR3 runs 15 residues. CDR3 residues: CASSARDRISGELFF. CDR3 nucleotides: TGTGCCAGCAGTGCCCGGGACAGGATTTCCGGGGAGCTGTTTTTT.

The chain has TRBV29-1 and TRBJ2-1; 7 bases line up with TRBD1. Germline CDR1 SQVTM, CDR2 ANQGSEA. The CDR3 spans 14 residues. Germline trimming cut 7 bases from V and 0 bases from J; bases unmatched to any gene: 6. The DNA of the CDR3 is TGCAGCGCTACCAGGGGGAGCTCCTACAATGAGCAGTTCTTC. This translates into CSATRGSSYNEQFF.

V is TRBV7-3 and J is TRBJ2-2; no definite D call. The CDR3 extends over 13 amino acids. V was trimmed by 4 bases and J by 4 bases, leaving 7 bases between them. Germline-derived CDR1 and CDR2 are SGHTA and FQGTGA. CDR3 sequence (DNA): TGTGCCAGCAGCTCAGCAGGCACCGGGGAGCTGTTTTTT. Translating gives CASSSAGTGELFF.

V and J are TRBV28 and TRBJ1-1; 7 positions match TRBD1. Germline V gives CDR1 MDHEN, CDR2 SYDVKM. V lost 6 bases, J lost 10 bases, and 8 bases stayed unmatched. There are 12 residues in the CDR3. The CDR3 region is CASSRGQARAFF. The DNA of the CDR3 is TGTGCCAGCAGCCGCGGACAGGCGAGAGCTTTCTTT.

The table lists this clone with a few counts. This chain links TRBV19 with TRBJ1-1, with 7 bases lining up with TRBD1. Germline trimming cut 7 bases from V and 4 bases from J; bases unmatched to any gene: 6. The CDR3 is 13 amino acids. The germline V gene encodes CDR1 LNHDA and CDR2 SQIVND (reference sequence). CDR3 loop: CASTKSGGTEAFF. Written as DNA, the CDR3 is TGTGCCAGTACTAAATCAGGGGGCACTGAAGCTTTCTTT.

The gene calls are TRBV6-5 and TRBJ2-2; D is ambiguous. V was clipped by 7 bases and J by 0 bases, with 9 bases between them. The CDR3 runs 14 residues. CDR1 and CDR2 from the germline V gene are MNHEY and SVGAGI. The CDR3 DNA reads as TGTGCCAGCACCCTAGGTCCGAACACCGGGGAGCTGTTTTTT. Translation gives CASTLGPNTGELFF.

This chain joins TRBV20-1 and TRBJ2-7; D not resolved. V was pared by 4 bases and J by 0 bases, with 4 bases between. CDR1 is DFQATT, CDR2 SNEGSKA, per germline (reference sequence). This CDR3 has 11 residues. CDR3 region: CSAMSSYEQYF. CDR3 coding DNA: TGCAGTGCTATGAGCTCCTACGAGCAGTACTTC.

This chain joins TRBV29-1 and TRBJ2-2, with a possible D match to TRBD2 (5 bases). This CDR3 is built from 11 residues. V lost 6 bases to trimming and J lost 7 bases, with 9 bases between them. CDR1 and CDR2 from the germline V gene are SQVTM and ANQGSEA. The CDR3 region is CSVDFFGELFF. CDR3 DNA sequence: TGCAGCGTGGACTTTTTCGGGGAGCTGTTTTTT.

Only a few counts were recorded for this clone. The chain carries TRBV6-1 and TRBJ1-5; D remains unclear. With 3 bases removed from V and 4 bases from J, the gap between germline ends came to 10 bases. The CDR3 has 14 amino acids. Germline V gives CDR1 MNHNS, CDR2 SASEGT. The CDR3 sequence: CASSEGGGNQPQHF. The DNA for the CDR3 is TGTGCCAGCAGTGAGGGAGGAGGGAATCAGCCCCAGCATTTT.

The chain couples TRBV19 to TRBJ2-4, with 11 bases lining up with TRBD1. Germline CDR1 LNHDA, CDR2 SQIVND (reference sequence). The V gene end was trimmed by 6 bases and the J gene end by 2 bases; junction bases not matched to a gene: 3. The CDR3 length is 15 residues. The CDR3 DNA reads as TGTGCCAGTAGGGACAGGGGGCTTTCCAAAAACATTCAGTACTTC. It is translated as CASRDRGLSKNIQYF.

There are a few counts of this clone. J is TRBJ1-3 and V is TRBV6-5, with a possible D match to TRBD1 (6 bases). The CDR3 runs to 14 residues. Germline V gene sequence: CDR1 MNHEY, CDR2 SVGAGI. The V and J ends lost 7 bases and 4 bases respectively, with 14 bases between them. This CDR3 is CASKPPGDGNTIYF. The DNA of the CDR3 is TGTGCCAGCAAACCTCCAGGGGACGGAAACACCATATATTTT.

The V and J genes are TRBV5-4 and TRBJ2-3; 7 bases fit TRBD1. The germline gives CDR1 SGHNT, CDR2 YYREEE (reference sequence). The trim removed 5 bases at V and 5 bases at J, leaving 11 bases unmatched. The CDR3 extends over 15 amino acids. As DNA, the CDR3 is TGTGCCAGCAGTCGACAAGGGGGCCGAAGAGATACGCAGTATTTT. Its protein is CASSRQGGRRDTQYF.

DNA for the CDR3: TGCGCCAGCAGCCCCATGTCGATCGGCAATGAGCAGTTCTTC. This translates into CASSPMSIGNEQFF. The chain recombines TRBV4-3 with TRBJ2-1; D uncertain. Deletions cut 4 bases from V and 6 bases from J, with 13 bases between. The CDR3 loop spans 14 amino acids. Per germline, CDR1 LGHNA and CDR2 YSLEER.